Each of the 30 T cell receptor beta chains below was sequenced from the same sample in a study of OX40 agonist ivuxolimab in advanced cancers. The receptor library was made with the immunoSEQ multiplex PCR assay. TCRdb holds this immuneACCESS table with in-frame rearrangements only. Some clones are missing; in checked studies, unresolved V genes explain under half, and the rest has no known cause. The sample table records about 72,000 clones; roughly nine tenths of these occur just once. Clones ranked in the top ten supply roughly 1.3% of the sample. The sample here was CD4+ or CD8+ T cells sorted from blood, taken in a trial of the OX40 agonist ivuxolimab. These receptors were taken from an adult with an advanced solid tumor such as melanoma, head and neck, liver or kidney cancer.

This clone was detected only a few times. The chain carries TRBV2 and TRBJ1-5, with D maybe TRBD1 (5 bases). Germline CDR1 is SNHLY and CDR2 is FYNNEI. V shed 6 bases and J shed 4 bases, with 13 bases lying between them. The CDR3 spans 14 residues. Here the CDR3 reads CASRTGAKNQPQHF. The CDR3 DNA reads TGTGCCAGCAGAACCGGGGCCAAGAATCAGCCCCAGCATTTT.

The CDR3 sequence: CASGGRTLNTEAFF. In nucleotides, the CDR3 is TGTGCTAGTGGGGGCAGAACCTTGAACACTGAAGCTTTCTTT. The chain employs TRBV12-5 and TRBJ1-1; D is uncertain. Trimming pared 6 bases from V and 0 bases from J, leaving 11 bases between. Per the germline V gene, CDR1 is LGHNT and CDR2 is FRNRAP. This CDR3 spans 14 amino acids. The full variable domain, in which reference TRBV12-5 and TRBJ1-1 provide the parts outside the CDR3, is DARVTQTPRHKVTEMGQEVTMRCQPILGHNTVFWYRQTMMQGLELLAYFRNRAPLDDSGMPKDRFSAEMPDATLATLKIQPSEPRDSAVYFCASGGRTLNTEAFFGQGTRLTVV.

The rearrangement links TRBV19 to TRBJ1-5, with 12 bases matching TRBD1. The CDR3 runs to 15 residues. Trimming removed 5 bases from V and 6 bases from J; junction bases left unmatched: 5. The germline gives CDR1 LNHDA, CDR2 SQIVND (reference sequence). CDR3 in amino acids: CASSAGTGGVQPQHF. CDR3 DNA sequence: TGTGCCAGTAGTGCCGGGACAGGGGGCGTTCAGCCCCAGCATTTT.

The J gene is TRBJ1-5, the V gene TRBV28; 8 bases fit TRBD1. J gave up 1 base and V 5 bases, and 4 bases lay outside the gene matches. The CDR3 runs to 15 residues. Looked up from germline, CDR1 is MDHEN and CDR2 is SYDVKM. The CDR3: CASSTDRVSNQPQHF. In DNA, the CDR3 is TGTGCCAGCAGTACGGACAGGGTAAGCAATCAGCCCCAGCATTTT. Supplemented by reference TRBV28 and TRBJ1-5, the full variable domain reads DVKVTQSSRYLVKRTGEKVFLECVQDMDHENMFWYRQDPGLGLRLIYFSYDVKMKEKGDIPEGYSVSREKKERFSLILESASTNQTSMYLCASSTDRVSNQPQHFGDGTRLSIL.

This clone was counted between two and nine times. This chain joins TRBV30 and TRBJ1-5; D perhaps matches TRBD1 (6 bases). There are 13 residues in the CDR3. V was clipped by 4 bases and J by 5 bases, with 12 bases between them. Germline V gene lookup returns CDR1 GTSNPN and CDR2 SVGIG (reference sequence). The CDR3 region is CAWTPDSHQPQHF. CDR3 in DNA: TGTGCCTGGACCCCGGACAGCCATCAGCCCCAGCATTTT.

V gene TRBV5-1 combines with J gene TRBJ1-4, with D unclear. The CDR3 extends over 13 amino acids. Trimming removed 2 bases at V and 8 bases at J, with 10 bases between. CDR1 and CDR2 from the germline V gene are SGHRS and YFSETQ. The CDR3 DNA is TGCGCCAGCAGCTTCTCGGGAGGGGAAAAACTGTTTTTT. Its translation: CASSFSGGEKLFF.

The chain links TRBV7-3 to TRBJ2-3, with 10 positions matching TRBD2. Looked up from germline, CDR1 is SGHTA and CDR2 is FQGTGA. J lost 3 bases, V lost 5 bases, and 5 bases had no gene match. This CDR3 is 15 amino acids long. CDR3 amino acids: CASSDSGGKTDTQYF. CDR3 nucleotide sequence: TGTGCCAGCAGCGATAGCGGGGGGAAGACAGATACGCAGTATTTT.

The gene calls are TRBV11-2 and TRBJ2-2; TRBD2 matches at 7 bases. J lost 4 bases, V lost 5 bases, and 4 bases had no gene match. The CDR3 length is 14 residues. The germline gives CDR1 SGHAT, CDR2 FQNNGV. CDR3 residues: CASSPTGGTGELFF. DNA for the CDR3: TGTGCCAGCAGCCCTACGGGGGGCACCGGGGAGCTGTTTTTT. Filled out from reference TRBV11-2 and TRBJ2-2, the complete variable domain reads EAGVAQSPRYKIIEKRQSVAFWCNPISGHATLYWYQQILGQGPKLLIQFQNNGVVDDSQLPKDRFSAERLKGVDSTLKIQPAKLEDSAVYLCASSPTGGTGELFFGEGSRLTVL.

The J gene is TRBJ1-5, the V gene TRBV19; 7 bases map to TRBD1. The V gene's germline CDR1 is LNHDA and CDR2 SQIVND (reference sequence). V was pared by 5 bases and J by 6 bases, with 7 bases of the junction left unmatched. This CDR3 region has 14 residues. This CDR3 reads CASSPAQGFQPQHF. Written as DNA, the CDR3 is TGTGCCAGTAGTCCCGCACAGGGGTTTCAGCCCCAGCATTTT.

The chain joins TRBV13 to TRBJ1-2, with TRBD1 identical over 9 bases. Unmatched junction bases numbered 3, after V lost 5 bases and J lost 5 bases. This CDR3 has 13 residues. The germline CDR1 and CDR2 sequences are PRHDT and FYEKMQ (reference sequence). The CDR3 loop reads CASSAGQGYGYTF. The CDR3 bases are TGTGCCAGCAGCGCGGGACAGGGATATGGCTACACCTTC.

The rearrangement links TRBV6-6 to TRBJ1-5, with D unclear. The CDR3 loop spans 16 amino acids. Trimming removed 3 bases from V and 3 bases from J, with 15 bases in between. Germline values: CDR1 MNHNY, CDR2 SVGAGI (reference sequence). As DNA, the CDR3 is TGTGCCAGCAGTTATCGTCGGCAGACCTACAATCAGCCCCAGCATTTT. Amino acid sequence: CASSYRRQTYNQPQHF.

The chain combines TRBV7-2 with TRBJ2-1; the match to TRBD2 covers 13 bases. Germline trimming cut 4 bases from V and 5 bases from J; bases unmatched to any gene: 2. The germline V gene encodes CDR1 SGHTA and CDR2 FQGNSA. This CDR3 has 15 residues. CDR3 residues: CASSSGLAGNNEQFF. CDR3 coding DNA: TGTGCCAGCAGCTCGGGACTAGCGGGGAACAATGAGCAGTTCTTC.

This clone was detected only once. The rearrangement links TRBV6-5 to TRBJ2-7; tentative D call: TRBD1 (6 bases). The ends were cut back, 6 bases at V and 3 bases at J, with 12 bases in the middle. Germline V gene lookup returns CDR1 MNHEY and CDR2 SVGAGI. The CDR3 sequence is 13 residues long. The CDR3 DNA reads as TGTGCCAGCAGCCCCGGACAGAACTACGAGCAGTACTTC. It specifies CASSPGQNYEQYF.

This clone was counted a few times. The rearrangement joins TRBV9 to TRBJ1-3; tentative D call: TRBD1 (6 bases). The CDR3 length is 14 residues. Trimming removed 1 base from V and 7 bases from J, with 12 bases in between. In germline, CDR1 is SGDLS, CDR2 YYNGEE. Written as DNA, the CDR3 is TGTGCCAGCAGCGTACCTGGAGGGGGGAACACCATATATTTT. Translation: CASSVPGGGNTIYF.

The chain couples TRBV28 to TRBJ2-3; weak D call: TRBD1 (7 bases). The CDR3 is made up of 15 amino acids. V lost 8 bases and J lost 3, with 18 bases in between. Germline CDR1 MDHEN, CDR2 SYDVKM. The CDR3 bases are TGTGCCAGCGAAAGCAGGGGGACTCATACAGATACGCAGTATTTT. It specifies CASESRGTHTDTQYF.

V and J are TRBV5-4 and TRBJ2-1; D uncertain. The CDR3 contains 12 residues. The V and J ends lost 4 bases and 0 bases respectively, with 2 bases between them. Germline CDR1 and CDR2: SGHNT and YYREEE (reference sequence). The CDR3: CASSLSYNEQFF. The CDR3 DNA reads as TGTGCCAGCAGCCTCTCCTACAATGAGCAGTTCTTC.

V gene TRBV28 combines with J gene TRBJ1-2, with 10 bases that match TRBD1. With 4 bases clipped from V and 6 bases from J, the junction kept 8 bases outside the gene matches. The CDR3 covers 15 residues. Germline V gene lookup returns CDR1 MDHEN and CDR2 SYDVKM. The CDR3 bases are TGTGCCAGCAGTTCGCCGGGACAGGGGAGGAATGGCTACACCTTC. Translation gives CASSSPGQGRNGYTF.

The rearrangement joins TRBV11-2 to TRBJ2-1, with 9 bases matching TRBD2. J gave up 10 bases and V 5 bases, and 12 bases lay outside the gene matches. Germline V gene data show CDR1 as SGHAT and CDR2 as FQNNGV. The CDR3 has 15 amino acids. CDR3 protein: CASSRTSGPSQEQFF. The CDR3, as DNA: TGTGCCAGCAGCCGAACTAGCGGGCCTAGCCAGGAGCAGTTCTTC.

V is TRBV27 and J is TRBJ1-1; 7 positions agree with TRBD1. The CDR3 loop spans 15 amino acids. V was clipped by 5 bases and J by 2 bases; unmatched bases: 8. The germline gives CDR1 MNHEY, CDR2 SMNVEV (reference sequence). Here the CDR3 reads CASSPGGQVNTEAFF. As DNA, the CDR3 is TGTGCCAGCAGTCCAGGAGGACAGGTAAACACTGAAGCTTTCTTT.

V gene TRBV5-1 combines with J gene TRBJ2-3; no clear D gene. The CDR3 consists of 14 residues. Germline CDR1 is SGHRS and CDR2 is YFSETQ. V was pared by 3 bases and J by 6 bases, with 14 bases between. In DNA form, the CDR3 reads TGCGCCAGCAGCTATGGACGTAATGACGATACGCAGTATTTT. Translation: CASSYGRNDDTQYF.

The gene calls are TRBV4-1 and TRBJ2-2; possibly TRBD2 for D (6 bases). Germline CDR1 is MGHRA and CDR2 is YSYEKL. V was shortened by 3 bases and J by 5 bases, with 16 bases between the two germline ends. The CDR3 sequence is 16 residues long. The DNA for the CDR3 is TGCGCCAGCAGCCAGTCCGGGACTTTTAATACCGGGGAGCTGTTTTTT. It encodes CASSQSGTFNTGELFF.

This sequence joins TRBV15 and TRBJ1-2; D possibly corresponds to TRBD1 (5 bases). Trimming left V 5 bases short and J 4 bases short, with 11 bases between. This CDR3 comprises 13 residues. CDR1 and CDR2 from the germline V gene are LNHNV and YYDKDF (reference sequence). The DNA for the CDR3 is TGTGCCACCAGCGGGGGGACCGCCTATGGCTACACCTTC. Its translation: CATSGGTAYGYTF. The complete variable domain, with remaining parts taken from reference TRBV15 and TRBJ1-2, reads DAMVIQNPRYQVTQFGKPVTLSCSQTLNHNVMYWYQQKSSQAPKLLFHYYDKDFNNEADTPDNFQSRRPNTSFCFLDIRSPGLGDTAMYLCATSGGTAYGYTFGSGTRLTVV.

This clone was seen many times. This chain connects TRBV4-2 to TRBJ1-1, with unresolved D. Per germline, CDR1 LGHNA and CDR2 YNFKEQ. V dropped 0 bases and J dropped 1 base, with 6 bases sitting between them. The CDR3 is 14 amino acids. This CDR3 reads CASSQEAGNTEAFF. CDR3 nucleotides: TGTGCCAGCAGCCAAGAAGCCGGGAACACTGAAGCTTTCTTT.

The rearrangement uses TRBV5-1 and TRBJ1-4, with D maybe TRBD1 (6 bases). Germline lookup yields CDR1 SGHRS and CDR2 YFSETQ. Trimming cost V 0 bases and J 7 bases, with 13 bases left between them. This CDR3 is 15 amino acids long. The CDR3 DNA reads as TGCGCCAGCAGCTTGGGACAGGCGGGCCTTGAAAAACTGTTTTTT. It yields the protein CASSLGQAGLEKLFF.

The chain uses TRBV11-2 and TRBJ2-6; D unclear. This CDR3 has 17 residues. V lost 2 bases, J lost 1 base, and 12 bases lay in between. Germline V lookup: CDR1 SGHAT, CDR2 FQNNGV. This chain's CDR3 is CASSLRPLGSGANVLTF. CDR3 coding DNA: TGTGCCAGCAGCTTAAGACCACTCGGATCTGGGGCCAACGTCCTGACTTTC.

The gene calls are TRBV6-5 and TRBJ1-5; D may be TRBD1 (5 bases). CDR1 is MNHEY, CDR2 SVGAGI, per germline. Trimming removed 5 bases from V and 5 bases from J, with 16 bases in between. This CDR3 contains 15 residues. In DNA form, the CDR3 reads TGTGCCAGCAGTCAATCCAGTAGGGGATATCAGCCCCAGCATTTT. Residues: CASSQSSRGYQPQHF.

Comment on this clone: Other DNA sequences within the sample encode an identical CDR3. The CDR3 sequence: CASSLRETQYF. The CDR3 DNA sequence: TGTGCCAGCAGCTTAAGGGAGACCCAGTACTTC. The chain joins TRBV5-6 to TRBJ2-5; D unclear. The CDR3 loop spans 11 amino acids. V was trimmed by 2 bases and J by 5 bases, leaving 4 bases between them. Germline V gives CDR1 SGHDT, CDR2 YYEEEE.

This chain joins TRBV14 and TRBJ1-4, with a tentative D call TRBD1 (6 bases). This CDR3 is 13 amino acids long. Trimming took off 3 bases at V and 8 bases at J, with 10 bases between the two ends. Germline assignment: CDR1 SGHDN and CDR2 FVKESK. The CDR3 nucleotides read TGTGCCAGCAGCCAGCGGACAGCGGAAAAACTGTTTTTT. It codes for CASSQRTAEKLFF.

The chain recombines TRBV9 with TRBJ1-1; weak D call: TRBD1 (5 bases). Germline V lookup: CDR1 SGDLS, CDR2 YYNGEE. V shed 2 bases and J shed 0 bases, with 8 bases lying between them. This CDR3 contains 14 residues. DNA for the CDR3: TGTGCCAGCAGCGTTGACAGCGTGAACACTGAAGCTTTCTTT. Its protein product is CASSVDSVNTEAFF.

CDR3 in amino acids: CASSLDPGSWELFF. CDR3 in DNA: TGTGCCAGCAGCTTAGACCCGGGGAGTTGGGAGCTGTTTTTT. V and J are TRBV11-1 and TRBJ2-2; a possible D gene is TRBD2 (5 bases). V was clipped by 1 base and J by 9 bases, with 12 bases between them. The germline V gene encodes CDR1 SGHAT and CDR2 FQDESV (reference sequence). This CDR3 has 14 residues.